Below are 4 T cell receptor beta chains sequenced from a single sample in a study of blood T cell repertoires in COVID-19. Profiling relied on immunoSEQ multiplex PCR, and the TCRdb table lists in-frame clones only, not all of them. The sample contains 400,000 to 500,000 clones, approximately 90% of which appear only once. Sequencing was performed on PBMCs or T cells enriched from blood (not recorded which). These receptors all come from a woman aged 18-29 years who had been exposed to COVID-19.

CDR3 sequence (DNA): TGTGCCAGCAAGAAGGGACAGGGGTATTCACCCCTCCACTTT. It encodes CASKKGQGYSPLHF. The rearrangement joins TRBV3-1 (or the pseudogene TRBV3-2) to TRBJ1-6; 10 bases line up with TRBD1. The J segment lost 8 bases and the V segment lost 7 bases, leaving 5 bases of the junction unmatched. The CDR3 length is 14 residues. Germline CDR1 and CDR2: LGHDT and YNNKEL (reference sequence).

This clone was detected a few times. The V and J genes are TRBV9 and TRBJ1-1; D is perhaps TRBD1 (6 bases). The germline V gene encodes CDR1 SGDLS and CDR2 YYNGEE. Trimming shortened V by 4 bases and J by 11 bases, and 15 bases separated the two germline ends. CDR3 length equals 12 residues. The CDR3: CASSKDRSEAFF. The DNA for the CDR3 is TGTGCCAGCAGCAAGGACAGAAGTGAGGCTTTCTTT.

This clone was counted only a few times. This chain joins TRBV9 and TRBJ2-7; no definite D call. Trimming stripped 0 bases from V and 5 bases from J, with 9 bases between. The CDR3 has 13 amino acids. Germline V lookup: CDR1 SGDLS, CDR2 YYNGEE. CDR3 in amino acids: CASSVDEVHEQYF. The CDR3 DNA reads TGTGCCAGCAGCGTAGATGAGGTCCACGAGCAGTACTTC.

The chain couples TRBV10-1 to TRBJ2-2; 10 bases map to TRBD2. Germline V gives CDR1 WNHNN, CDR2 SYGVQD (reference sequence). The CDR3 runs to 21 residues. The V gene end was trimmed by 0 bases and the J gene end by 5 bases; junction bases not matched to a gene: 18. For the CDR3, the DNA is TGCGCCAGCAGTGAGTCTGGAAGGGCTAGCGGGGGCCCTGGTTGTACCGGGGAGCTGTTTTTT. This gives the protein CASSESGRASGGPGCTGELFF.